What follows describes a single T cell receptor beta chain. Germline values: CDR1 KGHSH, CDR2 LQKENI. V was trimmed by 3 bases and J by 3 bases, leaving 12 bases between them. The length of the CDR3 is 15 residues. These data are taken from a study of STAT5B mutations in CD4+ large granular lymphocyte leukemia. Clones were sequenced by immunoSEQ multiplex PCR, and TCRdb holds only the in-frame ones, with some missing. The sample includes 30,000 to 40,000 clones, less than 85% seen only once; the top ten take less than 9%. This TCR was sampled from a human donor in good health. Sequenced material: CD4+ T cells from blood buffy coats. The chain combines TRBV18 with TRBJ2-1; weak D call: TRBD2 (6 bases). The CDR3 region is CASSPLAGSYNEQFF. DNA of the CDR3: TGTGCCAGCTCACCCCTGGCGGGGAGCTACAATGAGCAGTTCTTC. Complete variable domain (other parts from reference TRBV18 and TRBJ2-1): NAGVMQNPRHLVRRRGQEARLRCSPMKGHSHVYWYRQLPEEGLKFMVYLQKENIIDESGMPKERFSAEFPKEGPSILRIQQVVRGDSAAYFCASSPLAGSYNEQFFGPGTRLTVL.